This T cell receptor (beta chain) was profiled in a study of identical twins listed by TCRdb under 2016. Regarding the study in general: To test whether fetal clonotypes persist, the study used deep sequencing on TCR alpha and beta repertoires from monozygotic twins, unrelated adults of various ages, and cord blood. Replicate twin experiments were performed at different times using different library preparation protocols to rule out contamination. The paper as a whole reports these results and caveats: The excess sharing between twins in beta out-of-frame sequences was weaker because fewer shared sequences reduced the signal-to-noise ratio. Fewer insertions were carried by abundant cord blood beta clonotypes, a similar but weaker trend appeared in young adult naive repertoires, and no such trend appeared in memory repertoires. In monozygotic twins, out-of-frame TCR alpha sharing was systematically underestimated by recombination models, although the models agreed with sharing between unrelated individuals. Conclusions relied on cross-sectional statistical analysis, since the same donors could not be followed over many years. Compared with coincidental sharing between unrelated individuals, an excess of low generation-probability sequences was observed among out-of-frame TCR alpha sequences shared between twins. Zero-insertion analyses could be partly confounded by invariant T cells such as MAIT and iNKT, though diverse VJ usage argued against such confounding for most clonotypes.

All donors were healthy Caucasians. Using Miltenyi CD45RO+ enrichment and human naive T-cell isolation kits, memory (CD45RO+) and naive T cells were isolated from PBMC. On this clonotype itself: Its antigen is not yet known. Base-call qualities are not available, and no considerably larger clone is one nucleotide away.

Library prep was done by 5' RACE. Instrument used: Illumina HiSeq 2000. A universal primer binding site was introduced by template switching, and a unique molecular identifier was present in the final cDNA, enabling accurate counting of TCR cDNA molecules. Specific primers in the conserved constant-segment region were used to synthesize first-strand cDNA for the TCR alpha and beta chains. To control for contamination, each cDNA library was double barcoded with a SMART-Mk sample barcode plus Illumina barcodes. TruSeq adapter sequences and Illumina sample barcodes were added in two successive PCR steps. Sequencing of the TCR alpha and beta cDNA libraries was done on the Illumina HiSeq platform using custom primers. The published analysis was carried out like this. MiGEC processed the raw reads to extract unique molecular identifiers, while MiXCR was used to determine the CDR3 positions. Recombination models were inferred per individual with the repgenHMM and IGoR tools using an EM algorithm. The analysis of shared clonotypes was done with the tcR package in R, with sharing normalized by the product of cloneset sizes. Out-of-frame nonproductive sequences were analyzed to study raw recombination free of thymic and clonal selection effects. The public sequencing data were trimmed at Q25 with fastp and processed into clonotypes with MiXCR by TCRdb, which kept only in-frame beta chains. Duplicate CDR3 protein sequences are folded into a single record with the most common DNA and genes. TCRdb's processing, not the authors' own work, is the source of the V and J calls. The sample table holds approximately 220,000 distinct CDR3 sequences, of which 9.4% were seen once. 5.1% of the sample goes to the ten largest clones.

The sample was memory (CD45RO+) T cells sorted from blood. The sample's cell subset or site label, in plain terms: CD45RO+ enriched T cells. The source of this sequence is a woman aged 18 to 35 in good health.

The CDR3 protein: CASSQGQTLGTQYF. DNA sequence: TGCGCCAGCAGCCAGGGACAGACTCTCGGTACGCAGTATTTT. The V and J segments used are TRBV5-1 and TRBJ2-3; TRBD1 fits 7 bases in the junction. CDR1 and CDR2 are read off the germline V gene as SGHRS and YFSETQ. From the cysteine up to the phenylalanine, the CDR3 has a length of 14 residues. CDR3 DNA only is kept here, 42 bases in frame from base 1. The junction shows trimming of 4 bases on V and 8 bases on J, and the gene matches do not reach 10 bases of it.